This TCR beta chain was retrieved from a study of tumor-infiltrating lymphocytes in oesophageal squamous cell carcinoma. The CDR3 totals 13 residues. Trimming removed 5 bases at V and 5 bases at J, with 10 bases between. This clonotype showed up many times. TCRdb called the PCR reads again in MiXCR, with one record for every CDR3 protein. The table has approximately 20,000 distinct CDR3 sequences, 35% to 45% seen once. The sequenced sample was esophageal tumor tissue. This receptor was obtained from a male donor with esophageal squamous cell carcinoma. V gene TRBV12-3 or TRBV12-4 combines with J gene TRBJ1-5; a possible D gene is TRBD1 (5 bases). The CDR3 region has the DNA TGTGCCAGCAGTACCCGGGGGGATCAGCCCCAGCATTTT. As protein: CASSTRGDQPQHF.